The next 27 T cell receptor beta chains were all read from a single sample in a study of regulatory T cells in long-lasting Graves disease. Time point noted: newly diagnosed GD, antithyroid drugs for less than 3 months. Extracted RNA from PBMCs served as the source of the TCR library. HTBI primers from iRepertoire and Arm-PCR of CDR3 regions yielded the TCR beta libraries. TCRdb independently ran MiXCR on the multiplex PCR reads; one entry per CDR3 protein. The table lists about 460,000 distinct CDR3 sequences, around 15% of them singletons. These data were likewise used in another study, on T cells in Graves' hyperthyroidism and ophthalmopathy.

Source: peripheral blood mononuclear cells (PBMCs), taken at new diagnosis, from a patient treated with antithyroid drugs. The receptor set was obtained from a woman aged 45 to 65 with Graves disease.

This clonotype was observed at least ten times. The chain combines TRBV5-4 with TRBJ2-3, with D perhaps TRBD1 (5 bases). Germline assignment: CDR1 SGHNT and CDR2 YYREEE (reference sequence). Trimming shortened V by 0 bases and J by 1 base, and 9 bases separated the two germline ends. This CDR3 spans 15 amino acids. For the CDR3, the DNA is TGTGCCAGCAGCTTGGGACAGACTCGCACAGATACGCAGTATTTT. Its protein is CASSLGQTRTDTQYF.

In this sample, this clonotype turned up many times. The chain joins TRBV10-3 to TRBJ1-1; 7 nucleotides align to TRBD1. With 7 bases clipped from V and 0 bases from J, the junction kept 8 bases outside the gene matches. Per germline, CDR1 ENHRY and CDR2 SYGVKD. The CDR3 has 15 residues. This chain's CDR3 is CAITGDRAMNTEAFF. The CDR3 nucleotides are TGTGCCATCACCGGCGACAGGGCTATGAACACTGAAGCTTTCTTT.

Concerning this clonotype: A much larger clone differs from this one at a single base, so this may be a read error. This chain uses TRBV7-9 with TRBJ2-7, with 9 bases aligning to TRBD2. V lost 5 bases and J lost 7; bases outside the gene matches: 21. CDR3 size: 18 residues. CDR1 and CDR2 from the germline V gene are SEHNR and FQNEAQ (reference sequence). The CDR3 DNA reads TGTGCCAGCAGCCCCCTGTCAGCGGGAGGCTCTGGATACAATGAGCAGTACTTC. It is translated as CASSPLSAGGSGYNEQYF. Full variable domain (missing parts from reference TRBV7-9 and TRBJ2-7): DTGVSQNPRHKITKRGQNVTFRCDPISEHNRLYWYRQTLGQGPEFLTYFQNEAQLEKSRLLSDRFSAERPKGSFSTLEIQRTEQGDSAMYLCASSPLSAGGSGYNEQYFGPGTRLTVT.

This clonotype showed up many times. V usage is TRBV27 and J usage is TRBJ1-2, with D perhaps matching TRBD1 (5 bases). The CDR3 totals 13 residues. CDR1 and CDR2 (germline): MNHEY, SMNVEV (reference sequence). The ends were cut back, 3 bases at V and 7 bases at J, with 12 bases in the middle. CDR3 amino acids: CASSFGARSGYTF. The CDR3, as DNA: TGTGCCAGCAGTTTTGGGGCCAGGAGTGGCTACACCTTC.

This clonotype has only a few counts. The chain links TRBV10-3 to TRBJ2-1; maybe TRBD1 (5 bases). The CDR3 extends over 12 amino acids. Germline loops: CDR1 ENHRY, CDR2 SYGVKD. V shed 8 bases and J shed 7 bases, with 12 bases lying between them. CDR3 amino acids: CAIGQGENEQFF. The CDR3 coding sequence is TGTGCCATCGGGCAGGGTGAGAATGAGCAGTTCTTC.

This clonotype has a handful of counts. The chain is built from TRBV9 and TRBJ2-5; D not resolved. This CDR3 spans 13 amino acids. Trimming removed 0 bases from V and 5 bases from J, with 8 bases in between. Germline V CDR1 and CDR2: SGDLS, YYNGEE. The CDR3: CASSVGVVETQYF. The CDR3 nucleotides read TGTGCCAGCAGCGTAGGAGTAGTGGAGACCCAGTACTTC.

In this sample, this clonotype turned up many times. The chain links TRBV28 to TRBJ1-1, with unresolved D. In germline, CDR1 is MDHEN, CDR2 SYDVKM. V was cut by 2 bases and J by 6 bases, with 10 bases left in between. The CDR3 runs to 13 residues. The CDR3 is CASSLTRFSEAFF. The CDR3, as DNA: TGTGCCAGCAGTTTAACTAGATTCTCTGAAGCTTTCTTT.

In this sample, this clonotype turned up a few times. The V call is TRBV5-1, the J call TRBJ1-6; perhaps TRBD1 as D (5 bases). Germline CDR1 SGHRS, CDR2 YFSETQ. V was trimmed by 4 bases and J by 10 bases, leaving 24 bases between them. The CDR3 spans 17 residues. In DNA form, the CDR3 reads TGCGCCAGCAGCCTGTTAGGGGCGGGCTCGGGGTTATCACCCCTCCACTTT. Its translation: CASSLLGAGSGLSPLHF.

This clonotype was picked up many times. This chain joins TRBV18 and TRBJ2-7; D gene uncertain. CDR3 length equals 13 residues. V was pared by 0 bases and J by 4 bases, with 7 bases between. Per the germline V gene, CDR1 is KGHSH and CDR2 is LQKENI. The CDR3 reads CASSPPSTYEQYF. The CDR3 DNA is TGTGCCAGCTCACCACCTTCGACGTACGAGCAGTACTTC.

The chain couples TRBV25-1 to TRBJ2-4, with D possibly being TRBD2 (5 bases). V was clipped by 3 bases and J by 1 base, with 19 bases between them. There are 18 residues in the CDR3. Germline CDR1 is MGHDK and CDR2 is SYGVNS. The CDR3 DNA follows: TGTGCCAGCAGTGATGGAGGTGGGGTACCGGGCGCCAAAAACATTCAGTACTTC. Protein product: CASSDGGGVPGAKNIQYF.

For this clonotype: This sequence may be a read error, since a much larger clone differs from it by one base. The chain uses TRBV28 and TRBJ1-5, with a possible D match to TRBD1 (5 bases). CDR3 size: 12 residues. The germline gives CDR1 MDHEN, CDR2 SYDVKM. In DNA, the CDR3 is TGTGCCGGCAGGGCAGACGGTCAGCCCCAGCATTTT. It translates to CAGRADGQPQHF.

This chain links TRBV18 with TRBJ2-1, with 9 bases matching TRBD1. The germline gives CDR1 KGHSH, CDR2 LQKENI. Germline trimming cut 3 bases from V and 12 bases from J; bases unmatched to any gene: 9. This CDR3 region has 14 residues. Here the CDR3 reads CASSPEQGANSQFF. CDR3 coding DNA: TGTGCCAGCTCACCCGAACAGGGGGCGAATTCGCAGTTCTTC.

This clonotype showed up just a few times. This chain links TRBV2 with TRBJ1-5, with D possibly TRBD1 on 6 matching bases. CDR3 length equals 13 residues. Germline V gene lookup returns CDR1 SNHLY and CDR2 FYNNEI. The V end lost 11 bases, the J end lost 2 bases, and 13 bases lay between the germline ends. This CDR3 reads CAGNRDGNQPQHF. DNA for the CDR3: TGTGCCGGGAACAGGGATGGCAATCAGCCCCAGCATTTT.

This clonotype was detected only a few times. The rearrangement links TRBV27 to TRBJ1-1; D is unresolved. This CDR3 region has 14 residues. Trimming left V 0 bases short and J 2 bases short, with 7 bases between. Germline V lookup: CDR1 MNHEY, CDR2 SMNVEV (reference sequence). DNA of the CDR3: TGTGCCAGCAGTTTATCAACGGAAAACACTGAAGCTTTCTTT. Encoded protein: CASSLSTENTEAFF.

This clonotype occurred many times. An end of the junction does not agree with germline; a read error may underlie this. CDR3 bases: TGTGCCAGCAGCCAAATTGACAGGAACTCTGAAGCTTTCTTT. Its protein is CASSQIDRNSEAFF. The chain has TRBV3-1 and TRBJ1-1; D may be TRBD1 (6 bases). Germline CDR1 reads LGHDT; CDR2 reads YNNKEL (reference sequence). The CDR3 has 14 amino acids.

As concerns this clonotype: In this CDR3 the conserved last residue, phenylalanine or tryptophan, is missing, so a read error is likely. The chain is built from TRBV20-1 and TRBJ2-1, with TRBD2 matching over 7 bases. After removal of 5 bases from V and 5 bases from J, the junction contained 24 bases not matched to a gene. Germline V gene sequence: CDR1 DFQATT, CDR2 SNEGSKA (reference sequence). The CDR3 covers 19 residues. DNA for the CDR3: TGCAGTGCTCTCGCGGTGGGCGGGAGAGGAGGGTTTGGGGACAATGAGCAGTTCTGC. Protein sequence: CSALAVGGRGGFGDNEQFC.

This clonotype was recorded at least ten times. This chain links TRBV28 with TRBJ1-5, with D perhaps matching TRBD1 (6 bases). The CDR3 has 16 amino acids. V was trimmed by 7 bases and J by 5 bases, leaving 21 bases between them. Germline CDR1 and CDR2: MDHEN and SYDVKM. The CDR3 region has the DNA TGTGCCAGCACCGGCAATATCCTTTACAGGGATCAGCCCCAGCATTTT. Its protein product is CASTGNILYRDQPQHF.

V is TRBV5-1 and J is TRBJ2-7, with 9 bases that match TRBD2. CDR3 length: 15 residues. Trimming cost V 0 bases and J 6 bases; bases outside gene matches: 7. Germline CDR1 is SGHRS and CDR2 is YFSETQ. CDR3 region: CASSLVRGREREQYF. The CDR3 region has the DNA TGCGCCAGCAGCTTGGTTCGCGGGAGGGAGCGCGAGCAGTACTTC.

This clonotype was detected ten times or more. This chain uses TRBV3-1 with TRBJ1-5, with 7 bases lining up with TRBD1. Looked up from germline, CDR1 is LGHDT and CDR2 is YNNKEL (reference sequence). J was trimmed by 7 bases and V by 4 bases; bases with no gene match: 4. CDR3 length: 13 amino acids. This CDR3 is CASSPQGYQPQHF. The CDR3, as DNA: TGTGCCAGCAGCCCACAGGGGTACCAGCCCCAGCATTTT.

The sample holds a few counts of this clonotype. The V gene is TRBV19, the J gene TRBJ2-1; TRBD2 aligns across 14 bases. The germline CDR1 and CDR2 sequences are LNHDA and SQIVND (reference sequence). The CDR3 spans 19 residues. The V gene end was trimmed by 3 bases and the J gene end by 0 bases; junction bases not matched to a gene: 7. CDR3 amino acids: CASSMQGLAGAPSYNEQFF. The DNA of the CDR3 is TGTGCCAGTAGTATGCAGGGACTAGCGGGAGCACCCTCCTACAATGAGCAGTTCTTC.

The chain combines TRBV27 with TRBJ2-7, with unresolved D. CDR1 is MNHEY and CDR2 is SMNVEV in the germline V gene (reference sequence). The CDR3 covers 9 residues. With 3 bases removed from V and 8 bases from J, the gap between germline ends came to 2 bases. In nucleotides, the CDR3 is TGTGCCAGCAGTTTTAAGCAGTACTTC. Protein sequence: CASSFKQYF.

This clonotype has at least ten counts. This chain connects TRBV2 to TRBJ2-5; 9 bases are shared with TRBD2. Trimming took 6 bases from V and 5 from J; bases not matched to a gene: 10. The CDR3 covers 15 residues. Germline V CDR1 and CDR2: SNHLY, FYNNEI. The CDR3 protein is CASSRESGRRETQYF. The CDR3 nucleotides read TGTGCCAGCAGCAGGGAGAGCGGGAGGAGGGAGACCCAGTACTTC.

In this sample, this clonotype turned up many times. V and J are TRBV29-1 and TRBJ2-2; a possible D gene is TRBD1 (6 bases). CDR1 and CDR2 (germline): SQVTM, ANQGSEA. This CDR3 is built from 13 residues. Trimming stripped 7 bases from V and 4 bases from J, with 13 bases between. The CDR3 here is CSAKQGPTGELFF. The CDR3 bases are TGCAGCGCGAAACAGGGTCCCACCGGGGAGCTGTTTTTT.

In this sample, this clonotype turned up many times. This chain links TRBV28 with TRBJ2-5; 9 bases are a match to TRBD1. After removal of 3 bases from V and 6 bases from J, the junction contained 8 bases not matched to a gene. This CDR3 is 15 amino acids long. CDR1 is MDHEN, CDR2 SYDVKM, per germline. CDR3 sequence: CASSFWDRVPKTQYF. CDR3 bases: TGTGCCAGCAGTTTTTGGGACAGGGTTCCGAAGACCCAGTACTTC.

This chain joins TRBV5-8 and TRBJ1-5, with 10 positions matching TRBD1. The CDR3 has 16 amino acids. CDR1 is SGHTS, CDR2 YDEGEE, per germline. Trimming removed 2 bases from V and 7 bases from J; junction bases left unmatched: 9. In DNA form, the CDR3 reads TGTGCCAGCAGCTTTCATTTGGGACAGGGGAGCCAGCCCCAGCATTTT. It yields the protein CASSFHLGQGSQPQHF.

The CDR3 DNA follows: TGTGCCAGCAGCTCAGCGGGAGGGCCACCAGATACGCAGTATTTT. This codes for CASSSAGGPPDTQYF. The V call is TRBV7-3, the J call TRBJ2-3, with 10 bases identical to TRBD2. This CDR3 is 15 amino acids long. The V and J ends lost 4 bases and 4 bases, in that order; junction bases with no gene match: 5. CDR1 SGHTA and CDR2 FQGTGA come from the germline V gene.

This clonotype was counted ten times or more. This sequence joins TRBV3-1 and TRBJ2-1, with TRBD2 matching 9 bases. Trimming removed 0 bases from V and 2 bases from J; junction bases left unmatched: 14. The germline gives CDR1 LGHDT, CDR2 YNNKEL (reference sequence). This CDR3 comprises 20 residues. The CDR3 coding sequence is TGTGCCAGCAGCCAAGATATAGGCGGGAGGGTTTATTGGGCCTACAATGAGCAGTTCTTC. Translated, it gives CASSQDIGGRVYWAYNEQFF.